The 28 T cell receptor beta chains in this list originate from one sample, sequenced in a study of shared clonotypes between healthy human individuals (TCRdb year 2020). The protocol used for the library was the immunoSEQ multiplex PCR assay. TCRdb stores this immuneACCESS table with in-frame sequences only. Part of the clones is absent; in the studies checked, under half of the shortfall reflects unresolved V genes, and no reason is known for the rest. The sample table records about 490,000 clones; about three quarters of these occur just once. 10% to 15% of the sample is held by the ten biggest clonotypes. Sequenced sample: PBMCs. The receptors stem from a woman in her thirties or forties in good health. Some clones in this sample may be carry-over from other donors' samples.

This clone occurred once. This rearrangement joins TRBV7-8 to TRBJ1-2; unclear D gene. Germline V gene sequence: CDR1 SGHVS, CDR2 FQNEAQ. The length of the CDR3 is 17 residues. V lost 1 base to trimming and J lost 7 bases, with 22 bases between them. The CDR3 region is CASSLEAPLGRISGYTF. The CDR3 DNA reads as TGTGCCAGCAGCTTAGAAGCCCCGTTGGGGAGGATCTCTGGCTACACCTTC.

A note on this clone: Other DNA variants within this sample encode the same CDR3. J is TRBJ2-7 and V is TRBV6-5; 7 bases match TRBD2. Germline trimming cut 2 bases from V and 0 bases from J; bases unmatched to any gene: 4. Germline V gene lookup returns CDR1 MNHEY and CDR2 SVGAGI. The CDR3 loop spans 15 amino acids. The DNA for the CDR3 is TGTGCCAGCAGTTACAGGCGGGGGAGCTCCTACGAGCAGTACTTC. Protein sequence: CASSYRRGSSYEQYF.

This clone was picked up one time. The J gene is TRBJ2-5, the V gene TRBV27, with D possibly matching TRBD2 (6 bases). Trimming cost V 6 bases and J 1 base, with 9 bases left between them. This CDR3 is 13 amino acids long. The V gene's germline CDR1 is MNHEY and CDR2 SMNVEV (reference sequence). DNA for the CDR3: TGTGCCAGCAGGGAAGCGGGCCAAGAGACCCAGTACTTC. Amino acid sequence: CASREAGQETQYF.

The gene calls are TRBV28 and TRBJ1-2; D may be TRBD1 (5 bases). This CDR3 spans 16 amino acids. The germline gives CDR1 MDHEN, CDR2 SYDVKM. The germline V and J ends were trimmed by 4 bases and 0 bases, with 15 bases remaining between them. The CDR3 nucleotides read TGTGCCAGCAGTTCACCTTTCGGGGGGTCTAACTATGGCTACACCTTC. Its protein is CASSSPFGGSNYGYTF.

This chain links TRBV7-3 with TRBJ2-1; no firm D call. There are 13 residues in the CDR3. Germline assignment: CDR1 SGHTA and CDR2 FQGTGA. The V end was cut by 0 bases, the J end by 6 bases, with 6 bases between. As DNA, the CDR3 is TGTGCCAGCAGCTTAACTAGCTTCAATGAGCAGTTCTTC. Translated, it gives CASSLTSFNEQFF.

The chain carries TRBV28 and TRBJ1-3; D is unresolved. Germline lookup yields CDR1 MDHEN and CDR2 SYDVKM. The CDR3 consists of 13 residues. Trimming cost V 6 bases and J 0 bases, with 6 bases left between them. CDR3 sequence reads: CASRENSGNTIYF. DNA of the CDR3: TGTGCCAGCAGGGAAAACTCTGGAAACACCATATATTTT. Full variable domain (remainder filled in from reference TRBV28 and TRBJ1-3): DVKVTQSSRYLVKRTGEKVFLECVQDMDHENMFWYRQDPGLGLRLIYFSYDVKMKEKGDIPEGYSVSREKKERFSLILESASTNQTSMYLCASRENSGNTIYFGEGSWLTVV.

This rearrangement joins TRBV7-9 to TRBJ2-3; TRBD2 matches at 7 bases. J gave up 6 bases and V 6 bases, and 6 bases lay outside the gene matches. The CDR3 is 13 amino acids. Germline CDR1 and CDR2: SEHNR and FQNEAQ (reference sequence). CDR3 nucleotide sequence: TGTGCCAGCAGTTCCGGGGAGGGGGATACGCAGTATTTT. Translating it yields CASSSGEGDTQYF.

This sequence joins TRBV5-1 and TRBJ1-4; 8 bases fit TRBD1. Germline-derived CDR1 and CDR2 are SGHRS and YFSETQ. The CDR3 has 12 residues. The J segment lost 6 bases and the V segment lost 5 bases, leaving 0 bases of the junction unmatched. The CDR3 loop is CASRTGDEKLFF. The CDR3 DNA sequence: TGCGCCAGCAGGACAGGGGATGAAAAACTGTTTTTT.

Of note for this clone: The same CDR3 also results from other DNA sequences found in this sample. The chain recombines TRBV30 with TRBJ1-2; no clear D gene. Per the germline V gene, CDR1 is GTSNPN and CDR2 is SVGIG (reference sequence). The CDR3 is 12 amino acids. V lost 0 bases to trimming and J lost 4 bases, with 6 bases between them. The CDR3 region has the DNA TGTGCCTGGAGTGTATCTAGCTATGGCTACACCTTC. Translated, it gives CAWSVSSYGYTF. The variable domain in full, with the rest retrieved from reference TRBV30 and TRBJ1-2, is SQTIHQWPATLVQPVGSPLSLECTVEGTSNPNLYWYRQAAGRGLQLLFYSVGIGQISSEVPQNLSASRPQDRQFILSSKKLLLSDSGFYLCAWSVSSYGYTFGSGTRLTVV.

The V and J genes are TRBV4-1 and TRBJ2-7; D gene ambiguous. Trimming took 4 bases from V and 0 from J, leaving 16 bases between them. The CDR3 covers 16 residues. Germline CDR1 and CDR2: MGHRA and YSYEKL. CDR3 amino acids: CASSLPSPESSYEQYF. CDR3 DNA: TGCGCCAGCAGCCTTCCGAGTCCCGAAAGCTCCTACGAGCAGTACTTC.

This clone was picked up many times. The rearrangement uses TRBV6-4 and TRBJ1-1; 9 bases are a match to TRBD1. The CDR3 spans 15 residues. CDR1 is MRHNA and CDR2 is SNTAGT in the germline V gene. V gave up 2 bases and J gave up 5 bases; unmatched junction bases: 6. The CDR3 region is CASSDHPDRGTEAFF. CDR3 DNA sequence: TGTGCCAGCAGTGACCATCCGGACAGGGGAACTGAAGCTTTCTTT.

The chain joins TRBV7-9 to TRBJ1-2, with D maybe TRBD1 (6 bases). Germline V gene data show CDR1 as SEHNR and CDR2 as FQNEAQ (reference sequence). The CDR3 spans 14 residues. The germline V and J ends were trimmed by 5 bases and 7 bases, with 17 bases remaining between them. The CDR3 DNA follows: TGTGCCAGCAGCCCCACGGGCAGGGGACGTGGCTACACCTTC. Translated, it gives CASSPTGRGRGYTF.

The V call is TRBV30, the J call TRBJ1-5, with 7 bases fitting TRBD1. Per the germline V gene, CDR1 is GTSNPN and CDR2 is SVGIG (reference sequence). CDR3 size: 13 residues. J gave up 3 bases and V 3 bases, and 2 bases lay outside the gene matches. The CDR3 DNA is TGTGCCTGGAGAGGACAGGTCAATCAGCCCCAGCATTTT. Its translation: CAWRGQVNQPQHF. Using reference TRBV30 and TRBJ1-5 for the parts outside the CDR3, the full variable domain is SQTIHQWPATLVQPVGSPLSLECTVEGTSNPNLYWYRQAAGRGLQLLFYSVGIGQISSEVPQNLSASRPQDRQFILSSKKLLLSDSGFYLCAWRGQVNQPQHFGDGTRLSIL.

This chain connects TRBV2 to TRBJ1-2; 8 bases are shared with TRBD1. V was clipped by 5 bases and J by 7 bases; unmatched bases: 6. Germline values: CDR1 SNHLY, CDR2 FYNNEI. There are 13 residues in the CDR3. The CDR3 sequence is CASSPQGVGGYTF. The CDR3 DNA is TGTGCCAGCAGTCCACAGGGGGTAGGTGGCTACACCTTC. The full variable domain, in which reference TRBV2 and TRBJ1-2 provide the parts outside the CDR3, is EPEVTQTPSHQVTQMGQEVILRCVPISNHLYFYWYRQILGQKVEFLVSFYNNEISEKSEIFDDQFSVERPDGSNFTLKIRSTKLEDSAMYFCASSPQGVGGYTFGSGTRLTVV.

The CDR3 coding sequence is TGTGCCAGCTCACCTAGAGGCGGCCTAAACACCGGGGAGCTGTTTTTT. Its translation: CASSPRGGLNTGELFF. The V gene is TRBV18, the J gene TRBJ2-2, with D unclear. V gave up 3 bases and J gave up 2 bases, with 13 bases separating them. CDR3 length: 16 residues. The germline V gene has CDR1 KGHSH and CDR2 LQKENI.

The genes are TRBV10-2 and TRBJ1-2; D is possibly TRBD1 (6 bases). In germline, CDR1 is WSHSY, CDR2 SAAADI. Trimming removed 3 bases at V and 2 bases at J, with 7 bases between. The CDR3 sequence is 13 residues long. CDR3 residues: CASSDTGNYGYTF. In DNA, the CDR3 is TGCGCCAGCAGTGATACAGGGAACTATGGCTACACCTTC.

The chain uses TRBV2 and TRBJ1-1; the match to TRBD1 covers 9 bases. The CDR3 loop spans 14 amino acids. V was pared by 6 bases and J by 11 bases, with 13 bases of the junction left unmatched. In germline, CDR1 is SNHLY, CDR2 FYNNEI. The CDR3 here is CASSPRPGQGGAFF. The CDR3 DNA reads TGTGCCAGCAGCCCCAGACCGGGACAGGGAGGGGCTTTCTTT.

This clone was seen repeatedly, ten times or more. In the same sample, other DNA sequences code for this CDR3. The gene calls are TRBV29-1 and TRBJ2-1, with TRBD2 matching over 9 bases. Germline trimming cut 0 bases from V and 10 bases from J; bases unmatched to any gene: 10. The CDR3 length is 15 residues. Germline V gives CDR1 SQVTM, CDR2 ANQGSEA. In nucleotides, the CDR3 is TGCAGCGTTGAAGAGTTCGCTAGCGGGAAAGGGGAGCAGTTCTTC. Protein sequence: CSVEEFASGKGEQFF.

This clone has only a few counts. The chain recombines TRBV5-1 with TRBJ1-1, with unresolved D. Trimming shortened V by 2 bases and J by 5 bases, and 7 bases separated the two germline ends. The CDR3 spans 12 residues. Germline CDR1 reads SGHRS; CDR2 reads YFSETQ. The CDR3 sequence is CASSFSGTEAFF. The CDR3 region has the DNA TGCGCCAGCAGCTTTTCCGGGACTGAAGCTTTCTTT.

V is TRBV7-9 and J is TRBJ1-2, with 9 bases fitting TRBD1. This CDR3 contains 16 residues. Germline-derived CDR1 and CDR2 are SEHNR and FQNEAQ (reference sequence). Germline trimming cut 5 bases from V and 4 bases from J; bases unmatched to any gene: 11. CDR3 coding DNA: TGTGCCAGCAGCCCGGGACAGGGCGGAGGGGGCTATGGCTACACCTTC. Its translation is CASSPGQGGGGYGYTF.

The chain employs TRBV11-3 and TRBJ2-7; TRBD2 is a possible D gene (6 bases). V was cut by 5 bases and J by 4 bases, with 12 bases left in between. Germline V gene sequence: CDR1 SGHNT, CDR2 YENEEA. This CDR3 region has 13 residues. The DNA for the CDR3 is TGTGCCAGCAGCCCCCCAGGAGGGTACGAGCAGTACTTC. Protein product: CASSPPGGYEQYF.

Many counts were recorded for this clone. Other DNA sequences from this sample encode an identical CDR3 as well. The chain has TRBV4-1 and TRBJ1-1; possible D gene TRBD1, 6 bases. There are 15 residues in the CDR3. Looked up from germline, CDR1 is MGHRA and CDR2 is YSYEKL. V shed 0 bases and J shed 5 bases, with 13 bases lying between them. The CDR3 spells CASSQEGLRGTEAFF. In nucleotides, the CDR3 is TGCGCCAGCAGCCAAGAAGGGCTGAGGGGGACTGAAGCTTTCTTT.

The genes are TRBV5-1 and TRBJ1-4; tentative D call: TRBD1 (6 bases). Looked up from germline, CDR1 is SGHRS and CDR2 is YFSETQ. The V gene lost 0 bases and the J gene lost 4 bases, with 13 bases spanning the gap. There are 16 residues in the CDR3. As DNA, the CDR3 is TGCGCCAGCAGCTTGGGCCCAGGGGAGGGTAATGAAAAACTGTTTTTT. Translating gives CASSLGPGEGNEKLFF.

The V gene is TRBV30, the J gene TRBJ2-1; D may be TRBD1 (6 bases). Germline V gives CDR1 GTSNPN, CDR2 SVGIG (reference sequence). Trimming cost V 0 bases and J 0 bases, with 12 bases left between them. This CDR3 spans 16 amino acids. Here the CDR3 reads CAWSVLPTGSYNEQFF. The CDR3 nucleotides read TGTGCCTGGAGTGTACTTCCGACAGGCTCCTACAATGAGCAGTTCTTC. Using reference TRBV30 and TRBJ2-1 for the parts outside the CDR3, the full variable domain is SQTIHQWPATLVQPVGSPLSLECTVEGTSNPNLYWYRQAAGRGLQLLFYSVGIGQISSEVPQNLSASRPQDRQFILSSKKLLLSDSGFYLCAWSVLPTGSYNEQFFGPGTRLTVL.

The CDR3 DNA follows: TGTGCCAGCAGCACTGACTCCGACACCATATATTTT. This encodes CASSTDSDTIYF. V usage is TRBV7-6 and J usage is TRBJ1-3; the D is unclear. The CDR3 extends over 12 amino acids. Germline V lookup: CDR1 SGHVS, CDR2 FNYEAQ. V gave up 5 bases and J gave up 8 bases, with 10 bases separating them.

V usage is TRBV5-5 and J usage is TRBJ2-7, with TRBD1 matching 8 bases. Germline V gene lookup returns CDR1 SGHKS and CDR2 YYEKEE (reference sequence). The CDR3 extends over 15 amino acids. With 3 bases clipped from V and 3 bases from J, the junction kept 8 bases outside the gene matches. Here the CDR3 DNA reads TGTGCCAGCAGCTCAGGACAGGGAGGCTACTACGAGCAGTACTTC. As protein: CASSSGQGGYYEQYF.

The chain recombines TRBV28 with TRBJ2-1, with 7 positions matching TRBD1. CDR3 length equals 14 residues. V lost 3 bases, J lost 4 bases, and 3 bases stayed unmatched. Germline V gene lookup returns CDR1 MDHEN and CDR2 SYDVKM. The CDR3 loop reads CASSFDRVYNEQFF. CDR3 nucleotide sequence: TGTGCCAGCAGTTTTGACAGGGTGTACAATGAGCAGTTCTTC.

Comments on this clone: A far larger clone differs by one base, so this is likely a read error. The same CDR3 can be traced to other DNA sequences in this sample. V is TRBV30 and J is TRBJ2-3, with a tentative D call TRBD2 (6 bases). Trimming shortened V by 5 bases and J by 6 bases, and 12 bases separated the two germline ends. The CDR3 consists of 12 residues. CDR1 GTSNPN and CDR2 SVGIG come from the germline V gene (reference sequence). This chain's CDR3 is CAWGTYTDTQYF. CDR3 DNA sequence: TGTGCCTGGGGGACTTACACGGATACGCAGTATTTT.